The text below deals with one TCR beta chain. Its recognized antigen is unknown. No base quality information exists; no much larger clone differs at one position. This entry belongs to a study of PD-1 blockade in classical Hodgkin lymphoma (dated by TCRdb to the early 2020s). Study-level background: Nivolumab dosing was 3 mg/kg intravenously every 2 weeks, continuing until either disease progression or unacceptable toxicity. To define a peripheral blood immune signature of response to PD-1 blockade in classical Hodgkin lymphoma, the study combined TCR beta sequencing with CyTOF. The full study reports these points: CD4+ but not CD8+ TCR diversity rose significantly by C4D1 (p=0.0027 vs p=0.16), most apparent in complete responders (p=0.02). Newly diagnosed patients were reported to have lower baseline TCR diversity than healthy donors, and relapsed/refractory patients were reported to have lower baseline TCR diversity still. Baseline diversity similar to that of newly diagnosed patients was observed in trial patients achieving complete response, whereas significantly lower diversity was observed in partial responders and progressors. Lower diversity was seen in patients whose nivolumab began less than 1 year after ASCT, and these patients were left out of later analyses so that immune reconstitution would not confound the results. The study was limited to a single clinical trial cohort, and causes of repertoire differences, possibly disease activity or prior therapy, remained undefined.

Based on the germline V gene (reference sequence), the CDR1 and CDR2 sequences are LNHDA and SQIVND. CDR3 length: 17 amino acids, cysteine to phenylalanine. Here the CDR3 DNA is all that survives: 51 bases in frame from base 1. The V end gives up 4 bases and the J end 1 base, leaving 10 bases in the junction not matched to a gene. Genomic DNA was extracted with the Qiagen DNeasy kit from unsorted PBMCs and from negatively selected CD4+ and CD8+ fractions. TCR beta CDR3 regions were amplified by immunoSEQ multiplex PCR using primers annealing to V and J segments. Amplification bias was minimized using a synthetic immune receptor repertoire, and residual bias was removed computationally after sequencing. The original methods were these. Custom Python scripts were used to quantify repertoire diversity as the Shannon entropy index. The unsorted, CD4+ and CD8+ repertoires were each analyzed separately, with the exception of combined analyses, where CD4+ and CD8+ sequences were merged in silico. A clone was considered expanded if an increase in frequency of at least 2-fold after treatment relative to C1D1 was found, and a pseudocount of 0.5 was applied to clones undetected at baseline. Clones with 0 or 1 copy at C1D1 were defined as singleton clones, while clones with 2 or more copies were defined as non-singleton clones. Clones expanded in unsorted samples were assigned a CD4+, CD8+ or unknown annotation through matching of protein sequences in sorted samples from the same patient. Wilcoxon tests were applied to paired samples to test diversity changes from C1D1 to C4D1. In its TCRdb copy, this immuneACCESS table keeps in-frame sequences only and misses some clones. Where compared with another copy, unresolved V genes explain less than half of these, and the others have no known cause. V, J and clone size derive from that table, while D and trimming were established from the DNA sequence. The sample yields 40,000 or so clones; more than 75% were counted once. The ten top clones hold approximately 10% of the sample.

According to the study, the label for this sample's time point signals: cycle 1 day 1 (C1D1), immediately before nivolumab initiation. Every trial patient had relapsed after autologous stem cell transplantation, and cohorts A, B and C differed in prior brentuximab vedotin exposure. The trial cohort was composed of about 60 patients with relapsed/refractory classical Hodgkin lymphoma, for whom complete response, partial response or progressive disease was recorded as best overall response. Single-agent nivolumab was administered to trial patients in the multi-cohort phase II CheckMate 205 trial. An independent review committee assessed best overall response by applying the 2007 International Working Group response criteria. Trial PBMCs were obtained immediately prior to nivolumab initiation (C1D1) and on therapy at cycle 2 day 1 and cycle 4 day 1. Peripheral blood was collected in 8 mL Vacutainer Cell Preparation Tubes, from which PBMCs were isolated by centrifugation and then cryopreserved.

Recombination connected TRBV19 to TRBJ2-7; TRBD1 aligns with 10 central bases. The receptor comes from a human donor with classical Hodgkin lymphoma. Source: peripheral blood mononuclear cells (PBMCs), taken at baseline. The DNA sequence is given as TGTGCCAGTAGTAATCGGCGAGTGGACAGGGGGTCCTACGAGCAGTACTTC. Translated, it reads CASSNRRVDRGSYEQYF.